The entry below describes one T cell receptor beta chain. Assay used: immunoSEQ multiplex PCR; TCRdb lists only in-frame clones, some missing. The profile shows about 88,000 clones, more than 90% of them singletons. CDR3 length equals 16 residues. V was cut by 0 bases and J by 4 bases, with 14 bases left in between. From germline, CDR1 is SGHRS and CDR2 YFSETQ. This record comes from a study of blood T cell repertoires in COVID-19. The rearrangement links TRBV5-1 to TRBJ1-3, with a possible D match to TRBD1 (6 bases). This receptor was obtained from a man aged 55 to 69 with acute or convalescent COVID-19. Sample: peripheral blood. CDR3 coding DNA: TGCGCCAGCAGCTTGGCCCCTGGGGGCGCCGGAAACACCATATATTTT. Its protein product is CASSLAPGGAGNTIYF.